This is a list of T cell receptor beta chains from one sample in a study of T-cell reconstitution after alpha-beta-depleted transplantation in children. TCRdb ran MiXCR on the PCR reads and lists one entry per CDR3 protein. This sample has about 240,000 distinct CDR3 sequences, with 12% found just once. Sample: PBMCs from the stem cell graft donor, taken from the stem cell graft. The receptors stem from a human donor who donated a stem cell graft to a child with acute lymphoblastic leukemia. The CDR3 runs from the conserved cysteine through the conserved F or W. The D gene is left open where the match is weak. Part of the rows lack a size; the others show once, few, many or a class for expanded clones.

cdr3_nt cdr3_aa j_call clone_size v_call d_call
TGCAGTGCCCAGCTGAGAAGAGCAGGGTGGTCGGGCACAGATACGCAGTATTTT CSAQLRRAGWSGTDTQYF TRBJ2-3 NA TRBV20-1 NA
TGTGCCAGCAGTTTTTGGACAGACAATTCACCCCTCCACTTT CASSFWTDNSPLHF TRBJ1-6 many TRBV27 NA
TGTGCCAGCAGTGCCCTACAGGCCCTTCGGGAAAAACTGTTTTTT CASSALQALREKLFF TRBJ1-4 many TRBV6-1 NA
TGTGCCAGCAGCTTGCCAGGGGCCGGGGGCTACACCTTC CASSLPGAGGYTF TRBJ1-2 many TRBV5-6 NA
TGTGCCACCAGTGATTCCGGACAGGTTGACGCTTTCGGCTACACCTTC CATSDSGQVDAFGYTF TRBJ1-2 NA TRBV24-1 TRBD1
TGCAGTGCTGGGGTGAGTGAGCAGTTCTTC CSAGVSEQFF TRBJ2-1 many TRBV20-1 NA
TGTGCCAGCAGCCCGGGGAGCGAGCAGTACTTC CASSPGSEQYF TRBJ2-7 many TRBV7-9 NA
TGCGCCAGCAGCCGCAATTGGGTTGGCAATCAGCCCCAGCATTTT CASSRNWVGNQPQHF TRBJ1-5 many TRBV4-3 NA
TGTGCCAGCAGCGAGGACAGGGCGGGGGAGCAGTACTTC CASSEDRAGEQYF TRBJ2-7 many TRBV11-2 TRBD1
TGCAGCGTTCTTAGCACCGCGCACACTGAAGCTTTCTTT CSVLSTAHTEAFF TRBJ1-1 many TRBV29-1 NA
TGTGCCAGCAGTGTCTCGGGGGTAGGGTATGGCTACACCTTC CASSVSGVGYGYTF TRBJ1-2 many TRBV28 NA
TGTGCCAGCAGTACGGACAGGGCCACTGAAGCTTTCTTT CASSTDRATEAFF TRBJ1-1 many TRBV6-5 TRBD1
TGTGCCAGCAGCTTACGGGGGGAAGGTTCACCCCTCCACTTT CASSLRGEGSPLHF TRBJ1-6 many TRBV7-9 NA
TGTGCCAGCAGTGAAAGGGGGCACAGCTCCTACGAGCAGTACTTC CASSERGHSSYEQYF TRBJ2-7 many TRBV2 TRBD1
TGCAGTGCTATCCGGAGCTCCTACAATGAGCAGTTCTTC CSAIRSSYNEQFF TRBJ2-1 NA TRBV20-1 NA
TGCAGCGCCCTGGGGAACTACAATGAGCAGTTCTTC CSALGNYNEQFF TRBJ2-1 many TRBV29-1 NA
TGCGCCAGCAGCTTTGGACAGGAGCAGTACTTC CASSFGQEQYF TRBJ2-7 many TRBV5-1 NA
TGTGCCAGCAGCCATCAAGGGGAGGAAGCCTACGAGCAGTACTTC CASSHQGEEAYEQYF TRBJ2-7 many TRBV3-1 NA
TGTGCCAGCAGTTCTCTCTGGGGACAGCCCCAGCATTTT CASSSLWGQPQHF TRBJ1-5 many TRBV12-3/TRBV12-4 NA
TGTGCCTGGGACAGTGGCTCTGGAAACACCATATATTTT CAWDSGSGNTIYF TRBJ1-3 NA TRBV30 NA
TGTGCCAGCAGCGGGAGCCGGGACAGACTAGTTGCAACTAATGAAAAACTGTTTTTT CASSGSRDRLVATNEKLFF TRBJ1-4 NA TRBV11-2 TRBD1
TGCAGTGCTAGAGAAGCTCATGAGCAGTTCTTC CSAREAHEQFF TRBJ2-1 many TRBV20-1 NA
TGCGCCAGCAGCTTGGATTGGGGGAAGGGAAACATGCAGTACTTC CASSLDWGKGNMQYF TRBJ2-4 NA TRBV5-1 NA
TGTGCCAGCAGCGTTACAGGGGGCCAAGAGACCCAGTACTTC CASSVTGGQETQYF TRBJ2-5 many TRBV9 TRBD1
TGTGCCAGCAGCCCGGGGACAGGGAGGACAGATACGCAGTATTTT CASSPGTGRTDTQYF TRBJ2-3 many TRBV5-4 TRBD1
TGCAGCGTTGGCGGGAGCACAGATACGCAGTATTTT CSVGGSTDTQYF TRBJ2-3 many TRBV29-1 NA
TGCAGTGCTTTTGGCAGCGGGGGGCCACTTGATGAGCAGTACTTC CSAFGSGGPLDEQYF TRBJ2-7 many TRBV20-1 TRBD2
TGTGCCAGCAGTTGGACAGGGGAGATGAATGAGCAGTTCTTC CASSWTGEMNEQFF TRBJ2-1 few TRBV6-2/TRBV6-3 TRBD1
TGTGCCAGCAGCGTGGCGGATGGAAGCTCCTACGAGCAGTACTTC CASSVADGSSYEQYF TRBJ2-7 many TRBV9 NA
TGCAGTGCTAGATGGACAGTCTACGAGCAGTACTTC CSARWTVYEQYF TRBJ2-7 NA TRBV20-1 NA
TGTGCCAGCAGCTTAAGGGTTGGGGCGGATGGCTACACCTTC CASSLRVGADGYTF TRBJ1-2 few TRBV7-8 NA
TGCAGCGTTGATCCTATTAGGGGTTACAATGAGCAGTTCTTC CSVDPIRGYNEQFF TRBJ2-1 many TRBV29-1 NA
TGCAGTGCTAGGGGGAACAGTGACGAGCAGTACTTC CSARGNSDEQYF TRBJ2-7 few TRBV20-1 NA